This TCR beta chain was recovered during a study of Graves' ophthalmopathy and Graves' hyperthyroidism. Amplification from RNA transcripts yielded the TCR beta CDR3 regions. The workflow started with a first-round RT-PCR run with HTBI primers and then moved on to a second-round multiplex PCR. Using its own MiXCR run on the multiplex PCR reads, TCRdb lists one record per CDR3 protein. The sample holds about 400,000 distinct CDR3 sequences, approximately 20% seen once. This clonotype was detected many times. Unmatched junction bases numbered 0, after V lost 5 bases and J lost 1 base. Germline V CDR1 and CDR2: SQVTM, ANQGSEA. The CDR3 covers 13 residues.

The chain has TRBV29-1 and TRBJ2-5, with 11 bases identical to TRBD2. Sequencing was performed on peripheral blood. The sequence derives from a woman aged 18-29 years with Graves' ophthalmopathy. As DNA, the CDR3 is TGCAGCGTTACTAGCGGGGGCCAAGAGACCCAGTACTTC. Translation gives CSVTSGGQETQYF.